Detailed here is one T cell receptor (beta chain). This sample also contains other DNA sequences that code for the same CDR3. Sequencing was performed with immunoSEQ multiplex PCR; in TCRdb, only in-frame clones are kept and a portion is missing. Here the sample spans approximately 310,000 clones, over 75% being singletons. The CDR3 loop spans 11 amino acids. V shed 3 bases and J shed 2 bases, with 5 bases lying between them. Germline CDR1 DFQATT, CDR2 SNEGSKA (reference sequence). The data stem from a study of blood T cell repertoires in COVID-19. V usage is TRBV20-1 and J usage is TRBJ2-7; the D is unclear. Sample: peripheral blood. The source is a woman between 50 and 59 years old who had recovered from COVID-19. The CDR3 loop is CSASRAYEQYF. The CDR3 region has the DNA TGCAGTGCTAGCCGGGCCTACGAGCAGTACTTC.